The 16 T cell receptor beta chains below come from one sample, sequenced in a study of T cell responses to AZD1222 COVID-19 vaccine. Clones were sequenced by immunoSEQ multiplex PCR, and TCRdb holds only the in-frame ones, with some missing. The data hold around 100,000 clones, with 91% observed a single time. The sequencing used peripheral blood, collected on day 0 of AZD1222 vaccination. The receptors come from an adult in good health.

The V gene is TRBV7-6, the J gene TRBJ1-4; D call uncertain. This CDR3 contains 15 residues. Germline V CDR1 and CDR2: SGHVS, FNYEAQ. The V gene lost 1 base and the J gene lost 1 base, with 7 bases spanning the gap. The CDR3 region has the DNA TGTGCCAGCAGCTTAGACGAGGGAACTAATGAAAAACTGTTTTTT. This translates into CASSLDEGTNEKLFF.

V gene TRBV4-1 combines with J gene TRBJ2-2; D may be TRBD1 (6 bases). CDR3 length: 15 residues. Germline CDR1 is MGHRA and CDR2 is YSYEKL. Between the trimmed V and J ends, which lost 2 bases and 4 bases, there was a span of 11 bases. The chain's CDR3 is CASSQRPDSTGELFF. The DNA of the CDR3 is TGCGCCAGCAGCCAAAGGCCGGACAGCACCGGGGAGCTGTTTTTT.

The rearrangement joins TRBV6-5 to TRBJ1-6; 7 bases match TRBD1. Germline V gene sequence: CDR1 MNHEY, CDR2 SVGAGI. Trimming cost V 6 bases and J 8 bases; bases outside gene matches: 7. This CDR3 has 14 residues. CDR3 nucleotide sequence: TGTGCCAGCAGGGCAGGGGGAGGGGATTCACCCCTCCACTTT. It codes for CASRAGGGDSPLHF.

This clone occurred once. This chain links TRBV7-9 with TRBJ1-5; D uncertain. Trimming shortened V by 2 bases and J by 3 bases, and 8 bases separated the two germline ends. The CDR3 runs 14 residues. CDR1 SEHNR and CDR2 FQNEAQ come from the germline V gene (reference sequence). The CDR3 nucleotides are TGTGCCAGCAGCTTAAGTATTTCCAATCAGCCCCAGCATTTT. This gives the protein CASSLSISNQPQHF.

The chain employs TRBV4-1 and TRBJ1-1; maybe TRBD1 (5 bases). V lost 1 base, J lost 1 base, and 10 bases lay in between. The CDR3 is 15 amino acids. From germline, CDR1 is MGHRA and CDR2 YSYEKL. CDR3 residues: CASSQVQDPNTEAFF. CDR3 DNA: TGCGCCAGCAGCCAAGTACAGGACCCGAACACTGAAGCTTTCTTT.

This chain connects TRBV5-1 to TRBJ1-1, with D maybe TRBD1 (6 bases). The CDR3 totals 14 residues. The V end lost 4 bases, the J end lost 1 base, and 11 bases lay between the germline ends. Per germline, CDR1 SGHRS and CDR2 YFSETQ. CDR3 region: CASSPGQTNTEAFF. The CDR3 DNA is TGCGCCAGCAGCCCCGGACAGACGAACACTGAAGCTTTCTTT.

The V gene is TRBV28, the J gene TRBJ2-5, with 8 bases lining up with TRBD2. J lost 2 bases, V lost 10 bases, and 9 bases had no gene match. Germline V gives CDR1 MDHEN, CDR2 SYDVKM. This CDR3 region has 14 residues. This CDR3 is CAIAREGTQETQYF. In DNA, the CDR3 is TGTGCCATAGCTCGGGAGGGGACACAAGAGACCCAGTACTTC.

This chain links TRBV28 with TRBJ2-5; D perhaps matches TRBD1 (6 bases). This CDR3 has 15 amino acids. Germline CDR1 is MDHEN and CDR2 is SYDVKM. V lost 5 bases and J lost 5, with 18 bases in between. Here the CDR3 reads CASSLFKGVGETQYF. CDR3 sequence (DNA): TGTGCCAGCAGTCTGTTTAAGGGGGTAGGGGAGACCCAGTACTTC.

The chain combines TRBV7-9 with TRBJ2-7; D unclear. There are 14 residues in the CDR3. Germline values: CDR1 SEHNR, CDR2 FQNEAQ (reference sequence). V dropped 0 bases and J dropped 0 bases, with 6 bases sitting between them. The CDR3 DNA sequence: TGTGCCAGCAGCTTAGCGCGAACCTCCTACGAGCAGTACTTC. The encoded protein is CASSLARTSYEQYF.

This rearrangement joins TRBV13 to TRBJ2-5; TRBD1 agrees at 8 bases. Germline CDR1 PRHDT, CDR2 FYEKMQ (reference sequence). This CDR3 comprises 13 residues. V was pared by 4 bases and J by 4 bases, with 2 bases of the junction left unmatched. In nucleotides, the CDR3 is TGTGCCAGCAGCTCCGGACAGGGAGAGACCCAGTACTTC. This gives the protein CASSSGQGETQYF.

This chain links TRBV28 with TRBJ1-1; maybe TRBD1 (6 bases). Germline CDR1 and CDR2: MDHEN and SYDVKM. CDR3 length: 14 residues. V lost 3 bases to trimming and J lost 5 bases, with 13 bases between them. The CDR3 nucleotides read TGTGCCAGCAGTTTTAGGGCAGGGGTGACTGAAGCTTTCTTT. Translating it yields CASSFRAGVTEAFF. Full variable domain (rest looked up from reference TRBV28 and TRBJ1-1): DVKVTQSSRYLVKRTGEKVFLECVQDMDHENMFWYRQDPGLGLRLIYFSYDVKMKEKGDIPEGYSVSREKKERFSLILESASTNQTSMYLCASSFRAGVTEAFFGQGTRLTVV.

This chain uses TRBV12-3 or TRBV12-4 with TRBJ2-7; D not resolved. The V and J ends lost 8 bases and 0 bases respectively, with 8 bases between them. The CDR3 contains 12 residues. In DNA, the CDR3 is TGTGCCAGCTCCCCTACCTCCTACGAGCAGTACTTC. Amino acid sequence: CASSPTSYEQYF.

CDR3 bases: TGCGCCAGCAGCGCCGAACAGGGGTCAGATACGCAGTATTTT. It codes for CASSAEQGSDTQYF. This rearrangement joins TRBV5-1 to TRBJ2-3; 7 bases are shared with TRBD1. The germline gives CDR1 SGHRS, CDR2 YFSETQ. The CDR3 has 14 residues. J gave up 4 bases and V 4 bases, and 6 bases lay outside the gene matches.

J is TRBJ2-7 and V is TRBV27; 8 bases are shared with TRBD1. CDR3 length: 14 residues. Germline V gives CDR1 MNHEY, CDR2 SMNVEV (reference sequence). V dropped 6 bases and J dropped 3; count of bases not matched to a gene: 7. CDR3 amino acids: CASSPWDRNYEQYF. CDR3 DNA sequence: TGTGCCAGCAGCCCGTGGGACAGGAACTACGAGCAGTACTTC.

This clone showed up just once. The sample carries other DNA sequences with the same CDR3. V and J are TRBV18 and TRBJ1-5; perhaps TRBD1 as D (5 bases). CDR3 size: 13 residues. Germline V CDR1 and CDR2: KGHSH, LQKENI. V was shortened by 2 bases and J by 4 bases, with 6 bases between the two germline ends. This CDR3 is CASSPGGNQPQHF. In DNA form, the CDR3 reads TGTGCCAGCTCACCAGGGGGGAATCAGCCCCAGCATTTT.

This clone was recorded once. The CDR3 DNA follows: TGTGCCAGCCGGACAGCGGTGAATAGCAATCAGCCCCAGCATTTT. This gives the protein CASRTAVNSNQPQHF. The V gene is TRBV19, the J gene TRBJ1-5, with a possible D match to TRBD1 (6 bases). The V gene's germline CDR1 is LNHDA and CDR2 SQIVND (reference sequence). The CDR3 is made up of 15 amino acids. V was cut by 9 bases and J by 0 bases, with 15 bases left in between.